This TCR beta chain is from a study of PD-L1 blockade in urothelial cancer. For the study at large: Male patients with bladder-origin urothelial cancer numbered about 90% of the 29. Prior chemotherapy in patients spanned 0 to 3 regimens. Blood-derived samples held a median roughly 140,000 T cells.

The time point is: peripheral blood 6 weeks after treatment start. Method: immunoSEQ multiplex PCR; TCRdb's copy keeps in-frame clones and lacks some. Of approximately 40,000 clones listed, less than 90% are singletons. There are 13 residues in the CDR3. Germline V gene data show CDR1 as SGHDT and CDR2 as YYEEEE. The V and J ends lost 7 bases and 3 bases, in that order; junction bases with no gene match: 6. This sequence joins TRBV5-6 and TRBJ2-7; the match to TRBD1 covers 8 bases. This TCR was recovered from a man aged 55-75 years with urothelial cancer. Sequenced here: PBMCs, sampled around atezolizumab (anti-PD-L1) treatment. The CDR3 is CASRSRGLYEQYF. The CDR3 DNA follows: TGTGCCAGCCGGTCCAGGGGGCTCTACGAGCAGTACTTC.